This is a list of T cell receptor beta chains from one sample in a study of blood T cells in healthy people across ages. TCRdb independently ran MiXCR on the 5' RACE reads; one entry per CDR3 protein. The sample records hundreds of thousands of distinct CDR3 sequences, about a fifth being singletons. Sequenced input: blood. The receptors come from a man between 65 and 80 years old in good health. The CDR3 runs from the conserved cysteine through the conserved F or W. A D gene is named only where the DNA matches it firmly. The size entry is marked missing in some rows and otherwise reads once, few, many or a size class.

D: TRBD1; J: TRBJ2-7; V: TRBV28; size: few; CDR3: CASRRTGHYEQYF; DNA: TGTGCCAGCAGGCGGACAGGGCACTACGAGCAGTACTTC
D: -; J: TRBJ1-4; V: TRBV12-3/TRBV12-4; size: -; CDR3: CASAPISTNEKLFF; DNA: TGTGCCAGCGCGCCAATCTCAACTAATGAAAAACTGTTTTTT
D: TRBD1; J: TRBJ2-1; V: TRBV18; size: -; CDR3: CASSRDRGENNEQFF; DNA: TGTGCCAGCTCACGCGACAGGGGTGAAAACAATGAGCAGTTCTTC
D: -; J: TRBJ1-2; V: TRBV29-1; size: few; CDR3: CSVERTPYGYTF; DNA: TGCAGCGTTGAGCGGACACCATATGGCTACACCTTC
D: -; J: TRBJ2-5; V: TRBV5-1; size: few; CDR3: CASSLAMRQETQYF; DNA: TGCGCCAGCAGCTTGGCCATGAGACAAGAGACCCAGTACTTC
D: -; J: TRBJ2-5; V: TRBV7-3; size: -; CDR3: CASSPNPPQETQYF; DNA: TGTGCCAGCAGCCCTAATCCCCCTCAAGAGACCCAGTACTTC
D: -; J: TRBJ2-1; V: TRBV12-3/TRBV12-4; size: -; CDR3: CASSHRGGPYNEQFF; DNA: TGTGCCAGCAGTCACAGGGGAGGGCCCTACAATGAGCAGTTCTTC
D: TRBD1; J: TRBJ1-3; V: TRBV10-1; size: -; CDR3: CASSGTPGQGAGNTIYF; DNA: TGCGCCAGCAGTGGAACCCCGGGACAGGGCGCTGGAAACACCATATATTTT
D: -; J: TRBJ1-1; V: TRBV10-1; size: -; CDR3: CASSRGRLPNTEAFF; DNA: TGCGCCAGCAGCCGAGGCAGGTTACCGAACACTGAAGCTTTCTTT
D: -; J: TRBJ1-3; V: TRBV3-1; size: -; CDR3: CASSQDQTGSGNTIYF; DNA: TGTGCCAGCAGCCAAGATCAAACAGGCTCTGGAAACACCATATATTTT
D: TRBD2; J: TRBJ2-5; V: TRBV6-1; size: -; CDR3: CASRPPISGSLF; DNA: TGTGCCAGCAGACCTCCTATTAGCGGGTCTCTTTTC
D: -; J: TRBJ2-4; V: TRBV19; size: few; CDR3: CASSMRAKNIQYF; DNA: TGTGCCAGTAGCATGCGAGCCAAAAACATTCAGTACTTC
D: -; J: TRBJ2-4; V: TRBV12-3/TRBV12-4; size: many; CDR3: CASRAGTENIQYF; DNA: TGTGCCAGCAGAGCCGGGACGGAAAACATTCAGTACTTC
D: -; J: TRBJ1-4; V: TRBV18; size: many; CDR3: CASSPLGQANEKLFF; DNA: TGTGCCAGCTCACCACTTGGGCAGGCTAATGAAAAACTGTTTTTT
D: TRBD2; J: TRBJ2-5; V: TRBV20-1; size: few; CDR3: CSAIRPGLAVQETQYF; DNA: TGCAGTGCCATTCGACCAGGACTAGCGGTACAAGAGACCCAGTACTTC
D: -; J: TRBJ2-5; V: TRBV29-1; size: -; CDR3: CSVVGQRKGETQYF; DNA: TGCAGCGTTGTGGGCCAAAGGAAGGGAGAGACCCAGTACTTC
D: TRBD1; J: TRBJ2-3; V: TRBV6-6; size: many; CDR3: CASSLAGGDTQYF; DNA: TGTGCCAGCAGCTTAGCAGGGGGAGATACGCAGTATTTT
D: -; J: TRBJ2-3; V: TRBV3-1; size: few; CDR3: CASSHDRTSTDTQYF; DNA: TGTGCCAGCAGCCATGATCGCACGAGCACAGATACGCAGTATTTT
D: -; J: TRBJ2-1; V: TRBV29-1; size: -; CDR3: CSVAPTGNNEQFF; DNA: TGCAGCGTTGCCCCAACAGGGAACAATGAGCAGTTCTTC
D: -; J: TRBJ2-2; V: TRBV18; size: -; CDR3: CASSPDFPPGELFF; DNA: TGTGCCAGCTCACCCGACTTCCCACCCGGGGAGCTGTTTTTT
D: TRBD2; J: TRBJ2-3; V: TRBV7-9; size: -; CDR3: CASSTNLAGNTDTQYF; DNA: TGTGCCAGCAGCACTAACCTAGCGGGCAACACAGATACGCAGTATTTT
D: TRBD1; J: TRBJ1-1; V: TRBV20-1; size: -; CDR3: CSAEDREEAFF; DNA: TGCAGTGCGGAGGACAGGGAAGAAGCTTTCTTT
D: -; J: TRBJ1-4; V: TRBV6-1; size: -; CDR3: CASSEATDGVKEKLFF; DNA: TGTGCCAGCAGTGAAGCGACCGACGGGGTTAAGGAAAAACTGTTTTTT
D: -; J: TRBJ2-4; V: TRBV27; size: few; CDR3: CASSLVAGQGLAKNIQYF; DNA: TGTGCCAGCAGTTTAGTAGCGGGACAGGGATTAGCCAAAAACATTCAGTACTTC
D: -; J: TRBJ2-5; V: TRBV18; size: few; CDR3: CASSPMAGETQYF; DNA: TGTGCCAGCTCACCAATGGCAGGGGAGACCCAGTACTTC
D: -; J: TRBJ2-5; V: TRBV6-5; size: few; CDR3: CASSYSERRGTQYF; DNA: TGTGCCAGCAGCTACTCGGAGCGGAGGGGGACCCAGTACTTC
D: -; J: TRBJ1-5; V: TRBV28; size: -; CDR3: CASSPPGKGQPQHF; DNA: TGTGCCAGCAGCCCCCCAGGGAAGGGTCAGCCCCAGCATTTT
D: -; J: TRBJ2-5; V: TRBV4-1; size: -; CDR3: CASSQVTRYQETQYF; DNA: TGCGCCAGCAGCCAAGTAACACGGTACCAAGAGACCCAGTACTTC
D: -; J: TRBJ2-3; V: TRBV4-1; size: many; CDR3: CASSQESGSASKTDTQYF; DNA: TGCGCCAGCAGCCAAGAATCGGGATCGGCTAGTAAGACAGATACGCAGTATTTT
D: -; J: TRBJ2-7; V: TRBV28; size: -; CDR3: CASSSVGEDQREQYF; DNA: TGTGCCAGCAGTTCGGTAGGGGAGGACCAACGCGAGCAGTACTTC
D: TRBD2; J: TRBJ2-7; V: TRBV20-1; size: -; CDR3: CSARGTSTYEQYF; DNA: TGCAGTGCTAGAGGGACTAGTACCTACGAGCAGTACTTC
D: -; J: TRBJ2-7; V: TRBV27; size: -; CDR3: CASSYKGGYEQYF; DNA: TGTGCCAGCAGTTATAAGGGAGGCTACGAGCAGTACTTC
D: TRBD1; J: TRBJ1-6; V: TRBV4-2; size: -; CDR3: CASSRGQGRNSPLHF; DNA: TGTGCCAGCAGCCGAGGACAGGGGAGAAATTCACCCCTCCACTTT
D: TRBD1; J: TRBJ2-2; V: TRBV6-2/TRBV6-3; size: -; CDR3: CASSSVDRANTGELFF; DNA: TGTGCCAGCAGTTCAGTGGACAGGGCGAACACCGGGGAGCTGTTTTTT
D: -; J: TRBJ2-7; V: TRBV11-2; size: -; CDR3: CASSFSQAGHEQYF; DNA: TGTGCCAGCAGCTTCAGCCAGGCGGGCCACGAGCAGTACTTC
D: -; J: TRBJ2-5; V: TRBV13; size: few; CDR3: CASSRVQATETQYF; DNA: TGTGCCAGCAGCCGAGTTCAGGCTACCGAGACCCAGTACTTC
D: -; J: TRBJ2-7; V: TRBV18; size: -; CDR3: CASGKDGAYEQYF; DNA: TGTGCCAGCGGTAAGGACGGAGCCTACGAGCAGTACTTC
D: TRBD2; J: TRBJ2-1; V: TRBV12-3/TRBV12-4; size: few; CDR3: CASNDLAGTYNEQFF; DNA: TGTGCCAGCAACGACCTAGCGGGGACCTACAATGAGCAGTTCTTC
D: -; J: TRBJ1-2; V: TRBV14; size: -; CDR3: CASSQASTNYGYTF; DNA: TGTGCCAGCAGCCAAGCGTCGACTAACTATGGCTACACCTTC
D: -; J: TRBJ2-7; V: TRBV12-3/TRBV12-4; size: few; CDR3: CASRYQGRGEQYF; DNA: TGTGCCAGCAGATATCAGGGGCGGGGGGAGCAGTACTTC
D: -; J: TRBJ2-1; V: TRBV12-3/TRBV12-4; size: few; CDR3: CASSKGPGRNEQFF; DNA: TGTGCCAGCAGTAAGGGACCCGGACGCAATGAGCAGTTCTTC
D: -; J: TRBJ1-6; V: TRBV7-9; size: -; CDR3: CASQPRGGYSPLHF; DNA: TGTGCCAGCCAGCCGAGGGGTGGGTATTCACCCCTCCACTTT
D: TRBD1; J: TRBJ1-4; V: TRBV6-5; size: many; CDR3: CASRRPGQGPEKLFF; DNA: TGTGCCAGCAGGCGACCGGGACAGGGCCCTGAAAAACTGTTTTTT
D: TRBD2; J: TRBJ2-3; V: TRBV20-1; size: few; CDR3: CSARDQRGALPSTDTQYF; DNA: TGCAGTGCTAGAGATCAGCGGGGGGCCCTCCCTAGCACAGATACGCAGTATTTT
D: -; J: TRBJ1-2; V: TRBV3-1; size: few; CDR3: CASSLRGVSGYTF; DNA: TGTGCCAGCAGCCTCAGAGGGGTGTCGGGCTACACCTTC
D: -; J: TRBJ2-1; V: TRBV29-1; size: -; CDR3: CSAGHSSYNEQFF; DNA: TGCAGCGCCGGACACAGCTCCTACAATGAGCAGTTCTTC
D: -; J: TRBJ2-3; V: TRBV5-1; size: many; CDR3: CASSLDPGFDTQYF; DNA: TGCGCCAGCAGCTTGGATCCGGGGTTCGATACGCAGTATTTT
D: TRBD2; J: TRBJ2-4; V: TRBV5-1; size: few; CDR3: CASSTGLAEKNIQYF; DNA: TGCGCCAGCAGCACGGGACTAGCGGAGAAAAACATTCAGTACTTC
D: TRBD1; J: TRBJ1-1; V: TRBV12-3/TRBV12-4; size: -; CDR3: CASSNTGGTEAFF; DNA: TGTGCCAGCAGCAATACAGGGGGCACTGAAGCTTTCTTT
D: -; J: TRBJ2-1; V: TRBV7-2; size: few; CDR3: CASRPRSGGANEQFF; DNA: TGTGCCAGCAGGCCTAGGTCGGGTGGAGCCAATGAGCAGTTCTTC
D: -; J: TRBJ1-2; V: TRBV29-1; size: many; CDR3: CSVLNSGHYGYTF; DNA: TGCAGCGTCTTGAACTCAGGGCACTATGGCTACACCTTC